The next 15 T cell receptor beta chains were all read from a single sample in a study of cytomegalovirus exposure and HLA in healthy donors. The primer mix had 60 Vbeta and 13 Jbeta primers. Sequencing used immunoSEQ multiplex PCR; TCRdb keeps in-frame clones, though not all of them. The sample includes roughly 150,000 clones, around four fifths seen only once; the top ten take under 2%. The sample was PBMCs. The receptors shown here come from a woman under 30 in good health and CMV-seronegative.

This chain connects TRBV7-9 to TRBJ2-3; D is possibly TRBD1 (6 bases). The germline V and J ends were trimmed by 4 bases and 2 bases, with 13 bases remaining between them. This CDR3 is built from 15 residues. Germline assignment: CDR1 SEHNR and CDR2 FQNEAQ (reference sequence). The CDR3 is CASSSNRDSTDTQYF. CDR3 DNA: TGTGCCAGCAGCTCGAACAGGGATTCCACAGATACGCAGTATTTT. Drawing the rest from reference TRBV7-9 and TRBJ2-3, the complete variable domain is DTGVSQNPRHKITKRGQNVTFRCDPISEHNRLYWYRQTLGQGPEFLTYFQNEAQLEKSRLLSDRFSAERPKGSFSTLEIQRTEQGDSAMYLCASSSNRDSTDTQYFGPGTRLTVL.

This clone was counted a single time. The chain joins TRBV7-9 to TRBJ1-3; 8 positions agree with TRBD1. CDR3 size: 14 residues. Germline CDR1 is SEHNR and CDR2 is FQNEAQ (reference sequence). V trimming: 6 bases; J trimming: 7 bases; junction bases outside the gene matches: 8. CDR3 DNA: TGTGCCAGCAGTAGACAGGGGTCGGGGAACACCATATATTTT. Its translation: CASSRQGSGNTIYF. The whole variable domain, remainder taken from reference TRBV7-9 and TRBJ1-3, is DTGVSQNPRHKITKRGQNVTFRCDPISEHNRLYWYRQTLGQGPEFLTYFQNEAQLEKSRLLSDRFSAERPKGSFSTLEIQRTEQGDSAMYLCASSRQGSGNTIYFGEGSWLTVV.

The chain combines TRBV18 with TRBJ2-1, with 9 bases matching TRBD2. Germline trimming cut 6 bases from V and 5 bases from J; bases unmatched to any gene: 23. The length of the CDR3 is 20 residues. In germline, CDR1 is KGHSH, CDR2 LQKENI. This chain's CDR3 is CASSPPTTPLTSGGNNEQFF. CDR3 nucleotides: TGTGCCAGCTCGCCTCCGACGACCCCGTTGACTAGCGGTGGCAACAATGAGCAGTTCTTC. The full variable domain, rest sourced from reference TRBV18 and TRBJ2-1, is NAGVMQNPRHLVRRRGQEARLRCSPMKGHSHVYWYRQLPEEGLKFMVYLQKENIIDESGMPKERFSAEFPKEGPSILRIQQVVRGDSAAYFCASSPPTTPLTSGGNNEQFFGPGTRLTVL.

The chain uses TRBV19 and TRBJ1-4; 9 bases match TRBD1. This CDR3 contains 17 residues. V shed 6 bases and J 4 bases; nucleotides not matched to a gene: 12. Germline V lookup: CDR1 LNHDA, CDR2 SQIVND (reference sequence). For the CDR3, the DNA is TGTGCCAGTAGGGGATGGACAGGGGAAGGCTTTAATGAAAAACTGTTTTTT. This encodes CASRGWTGEGFNEKLFF. Filled out from reference TRBV19 and TRBJ1-4, the complete variable domain reads DGGITQSPKYLFRKEGQNVTLSCEQNLNHDAMYWYRQDPGQGLRLIYYSQIVNDFQKGDIAEGYSVSREKKESFPLTVTSAQKNPTAFYLCASRGWTGEGFNEKLFFGSGTQLSVL.

This clone was observed a few times. The chain combines TRBV29-1 with TRBJ1-1; D not certain. The germline V gene has CDR1 SQVTM and CDR2 ANQGSEA. CDR3 size: 14 residues. V lost 1 base, J lost 2 bases, and 11 bases lay in between. This chain's CDR3 is CSVEGQALNTEAFF. As DNA, the CDR3 is TGCAGCGTTGAAGGTCAGGCCCTTAACACTGAAGCTTTCTTT.

The genes are TRBV14 and TRBJ1-2, with D unclear. Germline V gene data show CDR1 as SGHDN and CDR2 as FVKESK. V was pared by 0 bases and J by 5 bases, with 7 bases between. The CDR3 runs 13 residues. The CDR3 DNA reads as TGTGCCAGCAGCCAAGATGTGAGTTATGGCTACACCTTC. It is translated as CASSQDVSYGYTF.

V usage is TRBV18 and J usage is TRBJ1-1; no definite D call. Germline V gene lookup returns CDR1 KGHSH and CDR2 LQKENI. V was trimmed by 2 bases and J by 4 bases, leaving 8 bases between them. This CDR3 has 13 amino acids. The CDR3 protein is CASSPFEGTEAFF. In DNA, the CDR3 is TGTGCCAGCTCACCATTTGAGGGCACTGAAGCTTTCTTT.

The chain uses TRBV11-3 and TRBJ1-1; D unresolved. Germline V gene lookup returns CDR1 SGHNT and CDR2 YENEEA. This CDR3 region has 13 residues. V was shortened by 3 bases and J by 3 bases, with 8 bases between the two germline ends. CDR3 region: CASSLRLDTEAFF. The CDR3 region has the DNA TGTGCCAGCAGCTTGAGGTTGGACACTGAAGCTTTCTTT.

The chain combines TRBV6-4 with TRBJ1-4, with D hard to call. Trimming removed 5 bases at V and 7 bases at J, with 11 bases between. This CDR3 spans 13 amino acids. The germline V gene has CDR1 MRHNA and CDR2 SNTAGT. In nucleotides, the CDR3 is TGTGCCAGCAGTTCCGACTTCGGTGAAAAACTGTTTTTT. Its protein product is CASSSDFGEKLFF.

The CDR3 loop is CASSLAAHREGYTF. DNA of the CDR3: TGTGCCAGCAGCTTAGCCGCTCACAGGGAGGGCTACACCTTC. This rearrangement joins TRBV11-2 to TRBJ1-2; D is perhaps TRBD1 (6 bases). Germline values: CDR1 SGHAT, CDR2 FQNNGV. CDR3 size: 14 residues. V shed 1 base and J shed 8 bases, with 14 bases lying between them.

The chain couples TRBV27 to TRBJ1-2, with 9 bases identical to TRBD1. The germline V gene encodes CDR1 MNHEY and CDR2 SMNVEV (reference sequence). There are 14 residues in the CDR3. Losses at the gene ends were 6 bases for V and 7 bases for J; bases not matched to a gene: 9. CDR3 sequence: CASSSGTGYRGYTF. Here the CDR3 DNA reads TGTGCCAGCAGCTCCGGGACAGGGTACCGTGGCTACACCTTC.

The CDR3 nucleotides are TGTGCCAGCAGCTTAATCACAGGGGATTTAGGCTACACCTTC. The encoded protein is CASSLITGDLGYTF. The V and J genes are TRBV7-8 and TRBJ1-2; 7 nucleotides match TRBD1. Germline CDR1 is SGHVS and CDR2 is FQNEAQ. CDR3 size: 14 residues. The ends lost 2 bases at V and 8 bases at J; junction bases unmatched: 8.

V usage is TRBV2 and J usage is TRBJ2-4; D might be TRBD1 (6 bases). This CDR3 comprises 17 residues. CDR1 and CDR2 from the germline V gene are SNHLY and FYNNEI. Trimming removed 6 bases at V and 1 base at J, with 19 bases between. CDR3 sequence reads: CASSLRWGQEAKNIQYF. The CDR3 nucleotides read TGTGCCAGCAGCTTAAGATGGGGGCAGGAGGCCAAAAACATTCAGTACTTC.

This chain uses TRBV5-5 with TRBJ1-2; the D gene is possibly TRBD1 (6 bases). Between the trimmed V and J ends, which lost 0 bases and 5 bases, there was a span of 20 bases. The CDR3 loop spans 17 amino acids. Germline lookup yields CDR1 SGHKS and CDR2 YYEKEE (reference sequence). The CDR3 region is CASSLGVPITGIYGYTF. The DNA for the CDR3 is TGTGCCAGCAGCTTGGGTGTCCCAATAACAGGGATTTATGGCTACACCTTC.

In this sample, this clone turned up a few times. V gene TRBV15 combines with J gene TRBJ2-7, with D uncertain. Trimming removed 4 bases from V and 7 bases from J, with 14 bases in between. This CDR3 region has 13 residues. Germline V CDR1 and CDR2: LNHNV, YYDKDF (reference sequence). CDR3: CATSKVATKEQYF. The CDR3 coding sequence is TGTGCCACCAGCAAGGTAGCCACCAAGGAGCAGTACTTC.